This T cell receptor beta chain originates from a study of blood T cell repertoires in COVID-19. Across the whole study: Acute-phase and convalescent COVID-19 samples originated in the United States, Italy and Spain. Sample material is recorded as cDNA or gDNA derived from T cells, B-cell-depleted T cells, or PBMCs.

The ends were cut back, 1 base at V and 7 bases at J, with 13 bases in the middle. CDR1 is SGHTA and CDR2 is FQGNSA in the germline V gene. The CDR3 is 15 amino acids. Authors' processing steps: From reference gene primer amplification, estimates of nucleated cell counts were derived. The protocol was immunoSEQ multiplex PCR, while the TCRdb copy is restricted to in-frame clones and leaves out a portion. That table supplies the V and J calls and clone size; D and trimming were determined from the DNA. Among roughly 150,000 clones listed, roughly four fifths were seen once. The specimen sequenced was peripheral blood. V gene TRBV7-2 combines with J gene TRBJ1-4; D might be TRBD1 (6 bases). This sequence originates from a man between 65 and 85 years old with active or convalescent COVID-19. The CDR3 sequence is CASSLGVQGGEKLFF. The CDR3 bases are TGTGCCAGCAGCTTAGGGGTACAGGGTGGTGAAAAACTGTTTTTT.